Each of the 8 T cell receptor beta chains below was sequenced from the same sample in a study of blood T cell repertoires in COVID-19. The method was immunoSEQ multiplex PCR; TCRdb's version includes in-frame clones alone and lacks a portion of them. In the table there are 70,000 to 85,000 clones, 90% of which are singletons. The sample taken for sequencing was peripheral blood. The receptor set was obtained from a human donor in a cohort sampled during active COVID-19.

The chain combines TRBV27 with TRBJ1-2; D gene ambiguous. CDR1 and CDR2 from the germline V gene are MNHEY and SMNVEV (reference sequence). Trimming pared 2 bases from V and 3 bases from J, leaving 10 bases between. CDR3 length: 14 residues. The CDR3 sequence is CASSLTSGDYGYTF. CDR3 DNA sequence: TGTGCCAGCAGTTTAACGTCAGGTGACTATGGCTACACCTTC.

The CDR3 sequence: CASSRTDSHNSPLHF. The CDR3 DNA sequence: TGTGCCAGCAGTAGGACGGACAGTCACAATTCACCCCTCCACTTT. This chain connects TRBV2 to TRBJ1-6; TRBD1 might be the D (6 bases). Trimming removed 5 bases from V and 7 bases from J, with 15 bases in between. The CDR3 is made up of 15 amino acids. Germline loops: CDR1 SNHLY, CDR2 FYNNEI.

V usage is TRBV18 and J usage is TRBJ2-7, with D perhaps TRBD1 (6 bases). This CDR3 region has 15 residues. Between the trimmed V and J ends, which lost 2 bases and 0 bases, there was a span of 11 bases. In germline, CDR1 is KGHSH, CDR2 LQKENI. DNA for the CDR3: TGTGCCAGCTCACCAAGCGCAGGGGTCTCCTACGAGCAGTACTTC. It specifies CASSPSAGVSYEQYF.

The chain employs TRBV4-3 and TRBJ2-7, with D tentatively TRBD2 (5 bases). The V gene's germline CDR1 is LGHNA and CDR2 YSLEER. The CDR3 is made up of 15 amino acids. V was pared by 0 bases and J by 8 bases, with 17 bases between. The CDR3 bases are TGCGCCAGCAGCCAAGATCGGGTCGCCGTCGGGAAGCAGTACTTC. Translation gives CASSQDRVAVGKQYF.

The J gene is TRBJ2-5, the V gene TRBV5-6, with 11 nucleotides matching TRBD1. Per the germline V gene, CDR1 is SGHDT and CDR2 is YYEEEE. The CDR3 consists of 16 residues. Trimming at V came to 1 base and at J to 5 bases, leaving 7 bases not matched to a gene. The CDR3 DNA reads as TGTGCCAGCAGCTTGCTCGGACAGGGGGCTGGTGAGACCCAGTACTTC. Translation: CASSLLGQGAGETQYF.

The chain links TRBV18 to TRBJ2-3; 9 nucleotides agree with TRBD2. The CDR3 totals 17 residues. The germline CDR1 and CDR2 sequences are KGHSH and LQKENI. Trimming at V came to 3 bases and at J to 8 bases, leaving 15 bases not matched to a gene. CDR3 amino acids: CASSPPASSGRWSTQYF. As DNA, the CDR3 is TGTGCCAGCTCACCGCCCGCAAGTAGCGGGAGATGGAGTACGCAGTATTTT.

The chain has TRBV27 and TRBJ2-7, with 8 bases identical to TRBD2. The CDR3 loop spans 15 amino acids. The germline V gene encodes CDR1 MNHEY and CDR2 SMNVEV (reference sequence). J was trimmed by 4 bases and V by 2 bases; bases with no gene match: 7. The CDR3 DNA follows: TGTGCCAGCAGTTTAGCGGGGGGCAACGGATACGAGCAGTACTTC. Translation: CASSLAGGNGYEQYF.

This chain joins TRBV4-1 and TRBJ1-1; TRBD1 aligns across 8 bases. Per the germline V gene, CDR1 is MGHRA and CDR2 is YSYEKL. This CDR3 has 16 amino acids. The junction had 15 bases not matched to a gene; V was cut back by 8 bases and J by 4 bases. The CDR3 DNA is TGCGCCAGCGCTCGAGAGGGGTCTACAGGGGGCACTGAAGCTTTCTTT. Its translation: CASAREGSTGGTEAFF.